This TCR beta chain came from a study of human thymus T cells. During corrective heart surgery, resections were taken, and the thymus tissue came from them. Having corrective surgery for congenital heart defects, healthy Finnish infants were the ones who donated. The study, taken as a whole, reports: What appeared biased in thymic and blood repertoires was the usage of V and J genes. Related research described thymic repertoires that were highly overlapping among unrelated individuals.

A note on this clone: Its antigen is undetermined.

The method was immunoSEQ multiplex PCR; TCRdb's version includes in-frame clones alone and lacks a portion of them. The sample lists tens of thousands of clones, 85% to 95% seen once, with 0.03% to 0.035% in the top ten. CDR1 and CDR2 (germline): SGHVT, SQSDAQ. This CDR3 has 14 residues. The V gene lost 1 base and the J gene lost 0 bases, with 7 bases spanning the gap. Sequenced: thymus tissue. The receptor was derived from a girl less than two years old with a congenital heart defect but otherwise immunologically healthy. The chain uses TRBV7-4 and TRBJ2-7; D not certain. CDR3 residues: CASSLVSGSYEQYF. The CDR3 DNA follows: TGTGCCAGCAGCTTAGTTTCTGGCTCCTACGAGCAGTACTTC.